This T cell receptor beta chain appears in the sequencing data of a study of Ad26.COV2.S vaccination and SARS-CoV-2 variants. Study-wide findings and caveats: Vaccine recipients surpassed placebo recipients in spike-specific TCR breadth.

This table comes from immunoSEQ multiplex PCR, and its TCRdb copy is limited to in-frame clones, with some not included. The repertoire has about 400,000 clones, 88% of them found once; the top ten carry approximately 3.7%. This clone was counted a few times. The target antigen is unknown. Sample treatment: some 19 received Ad26.COV2.S at low or high dose, single or two shots; 5 received placebo; per-sample allocation not given. Samples analyzed were those drawn on day 63 after the first vaccine or placebo injection. The V gene lost 5 bases and the J gene lost 1 base, with 17 bases spanning the gap. Germline CDR1 reads LNHDA; CDR2 reads SQIVND (reference sequence). The CDR3 sequence is 17 residues long.

The rearrangement links TRBV19 to TRBJ2-2; D is unclear. The clonotype originates from a person aged 18-60 years who received the Ad26.COV2.S COVID-19 vaccine or a placebo. The sample was peripheral blood, taken in a trial of Ad26.COV2.S vaccine versus placebo. The CDR3: CASSVSSTTGNTGELFF. CDR3 DNA: TGTGCCAGTAGTGTATCGAGTACCACCGGGAACACCGGGGAGCTGTTTTTT.